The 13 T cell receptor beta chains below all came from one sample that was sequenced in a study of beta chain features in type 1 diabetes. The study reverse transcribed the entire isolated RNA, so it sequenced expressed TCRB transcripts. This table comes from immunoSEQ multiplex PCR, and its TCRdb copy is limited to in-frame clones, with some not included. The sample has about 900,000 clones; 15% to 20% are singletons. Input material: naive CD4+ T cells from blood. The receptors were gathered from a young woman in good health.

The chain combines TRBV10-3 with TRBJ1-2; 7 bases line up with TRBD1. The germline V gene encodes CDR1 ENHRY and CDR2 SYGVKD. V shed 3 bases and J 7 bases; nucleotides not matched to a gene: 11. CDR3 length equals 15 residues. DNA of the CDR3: TGTGCCATCAGTGACTTCAAAACAGGGGTTGGTGGCTACACCTTC. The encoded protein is CAISDFKTGVGGYTF.

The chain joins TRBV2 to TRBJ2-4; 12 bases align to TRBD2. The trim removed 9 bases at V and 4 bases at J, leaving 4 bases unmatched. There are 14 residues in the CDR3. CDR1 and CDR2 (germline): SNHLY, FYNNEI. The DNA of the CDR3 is TGTGCCAGGGGGACTAGCGGGCTGAAAAACATTCAGTACTTC. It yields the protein CARGTSGLKNIQYF. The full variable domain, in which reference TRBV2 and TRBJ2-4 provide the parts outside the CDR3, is EPEVTQTPSHQVTQMGQEVILRCVPISNHLYFYWYRQILGQKVEFLVSFYNNEISEKSEIFDDQFSVERPDGSNFTLKIRSTKLEDSAMYFCARGTSGLKNIQYFGAGTRLSVL.

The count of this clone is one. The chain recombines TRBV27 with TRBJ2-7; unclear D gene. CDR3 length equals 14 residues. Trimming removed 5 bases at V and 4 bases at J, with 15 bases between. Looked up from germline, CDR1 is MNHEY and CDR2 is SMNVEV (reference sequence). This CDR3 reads CASSAGSVPYEQYF. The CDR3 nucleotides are TGTGCCAGCAGTGCCGGGTCCGTGCCGTACGAGCAGTACTTC.

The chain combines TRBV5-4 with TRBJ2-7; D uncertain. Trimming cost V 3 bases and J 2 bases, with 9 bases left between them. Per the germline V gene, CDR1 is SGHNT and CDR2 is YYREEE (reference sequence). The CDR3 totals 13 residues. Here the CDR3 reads CASSSEATYEQYF. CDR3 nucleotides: TGTGCCAGCAGCTCAGAAGCCACCTACGAGCAGTACTTC.

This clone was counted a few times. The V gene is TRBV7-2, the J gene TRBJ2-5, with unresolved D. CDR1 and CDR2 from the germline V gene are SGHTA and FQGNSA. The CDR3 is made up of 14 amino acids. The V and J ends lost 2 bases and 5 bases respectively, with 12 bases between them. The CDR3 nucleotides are TGTGCCAGCAGCTTACCGGCGGATCGGGAGACCCAGTACTTC. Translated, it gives CASSLPADRETQYF.

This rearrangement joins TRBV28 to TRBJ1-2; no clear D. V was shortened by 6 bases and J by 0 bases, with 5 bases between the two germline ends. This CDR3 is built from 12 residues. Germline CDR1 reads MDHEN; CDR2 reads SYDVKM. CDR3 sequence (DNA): TGTGCCAGCAGGGGATCTAACTATGGCTACACCTTC. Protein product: CASRGSNYGYTF.

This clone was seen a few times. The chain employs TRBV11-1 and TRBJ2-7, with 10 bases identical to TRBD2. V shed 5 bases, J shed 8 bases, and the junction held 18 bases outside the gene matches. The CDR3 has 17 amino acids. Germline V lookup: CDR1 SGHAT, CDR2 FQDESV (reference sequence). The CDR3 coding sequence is TGTGCCAGCAGCCCCCCAGTGGGGCTAGCGGGAGCGTCCCAGCAGTACTTC. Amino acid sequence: CASSPPVGLAGASQQYF.

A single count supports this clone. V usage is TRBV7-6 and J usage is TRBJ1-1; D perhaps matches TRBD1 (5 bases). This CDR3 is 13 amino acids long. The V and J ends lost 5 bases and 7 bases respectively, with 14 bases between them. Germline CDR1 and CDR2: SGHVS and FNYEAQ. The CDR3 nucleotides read TGTGCCAGCAGCCCCCGGGACGGAGGTGAAGCTTTCTTT. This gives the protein CASSPRDGGEAFF.

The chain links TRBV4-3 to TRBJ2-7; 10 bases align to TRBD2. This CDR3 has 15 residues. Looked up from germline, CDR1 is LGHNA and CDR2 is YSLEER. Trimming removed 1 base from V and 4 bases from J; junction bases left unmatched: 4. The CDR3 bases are TGCGCCAGCAGCCAAGTAGCGGGAGGAGCGTACGAGCAGTACTTC. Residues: CASSQVAGGAYEQYF.

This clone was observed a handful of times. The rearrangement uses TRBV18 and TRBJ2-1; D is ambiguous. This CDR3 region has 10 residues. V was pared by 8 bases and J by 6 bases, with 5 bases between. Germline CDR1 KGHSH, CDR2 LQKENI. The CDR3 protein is CASARNEQFF. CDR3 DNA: TGTGCCAGCGCGCGCAATGAGCAGTTCTTC. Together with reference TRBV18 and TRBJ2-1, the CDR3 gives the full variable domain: NAGVMQNPRHLVRRRGQEARLRCSPMKGHSHVYWYRQLPEEGLKFMVYLQKENIIDESGMPKERFSAEFPKEGPSILRIQQVVRGDSAAYFCASARNEQFFGPGTRLTVL.

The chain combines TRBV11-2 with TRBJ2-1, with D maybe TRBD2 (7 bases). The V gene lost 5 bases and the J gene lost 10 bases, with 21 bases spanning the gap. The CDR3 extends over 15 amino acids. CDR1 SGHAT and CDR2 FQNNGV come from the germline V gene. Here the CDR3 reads CASSAMRGRIYEQFF. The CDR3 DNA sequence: TGTGCCAGCAGCGCCATGCGGGGGCGCATTTACGAGCAGTTCTTC.

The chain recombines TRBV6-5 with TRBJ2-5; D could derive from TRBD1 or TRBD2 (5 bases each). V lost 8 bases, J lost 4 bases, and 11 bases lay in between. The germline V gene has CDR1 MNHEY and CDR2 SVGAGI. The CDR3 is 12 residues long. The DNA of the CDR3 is TGTGCCAGCGGGGCAGGGAGAGAGACCCAGTACTTC. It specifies CASGAGRETQYF.

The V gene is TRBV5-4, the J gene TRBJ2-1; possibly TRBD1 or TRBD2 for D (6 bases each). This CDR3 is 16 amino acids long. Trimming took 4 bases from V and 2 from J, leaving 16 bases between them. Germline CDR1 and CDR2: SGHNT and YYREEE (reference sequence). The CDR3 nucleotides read TGTGCCAGCAGCCCCAGAGGGGGAGGAACCTACAATGAGCAGTTCTTC. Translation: CASSPRGGGTYNEQFF.